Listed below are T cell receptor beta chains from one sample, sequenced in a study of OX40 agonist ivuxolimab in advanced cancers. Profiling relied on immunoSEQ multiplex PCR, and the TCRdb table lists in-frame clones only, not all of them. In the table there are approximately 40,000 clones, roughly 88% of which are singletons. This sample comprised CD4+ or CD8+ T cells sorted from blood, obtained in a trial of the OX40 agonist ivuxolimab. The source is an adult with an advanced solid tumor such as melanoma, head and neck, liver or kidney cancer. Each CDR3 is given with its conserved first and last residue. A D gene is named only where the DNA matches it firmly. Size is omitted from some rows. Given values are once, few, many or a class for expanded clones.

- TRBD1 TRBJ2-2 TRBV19 TGTGCCAGTAAGAAGGGGGCTAACGGGGAGCTGTTTTTT CASKKGANGELFF
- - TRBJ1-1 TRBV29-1 TGCAGCGTTGAAGATAGGGCAGGGAGAAGGGGCACTGAAGCTTTCTTT CSVEDRAGRRGTEAFF
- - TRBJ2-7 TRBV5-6 TGTGCCAGCAGCCTGACCGGGATCGAGCAGTACTTC CASSLTGIEQYF
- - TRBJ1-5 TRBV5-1 TGCGCCAGCAGCCCGGTCGGTGTGGGGCAAAATCAGCCCCAGCATTTT CASSPVGVGQNQPQHF
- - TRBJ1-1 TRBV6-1 TGTGCCAGCAGCTGGGGGATAAAGGCTGAAGCTTTCTTT CASSWGIKAEAFF
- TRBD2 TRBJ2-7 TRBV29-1 TGCAGCGTTGAAGGACTAGCGGGGGACGAGCAGTACTTC CSVEGLAGDEQYF
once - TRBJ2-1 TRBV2 TGTGCCAGCAAACGAGGGAATGAGCAGTTCTTC CASKRGNEQFF
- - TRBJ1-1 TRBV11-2 TGTGCCAGCAGCCCCACTTCGGCTGTTTGGGGCTCAGCTGAAGCTTTCTTT CASSPTSAVWGSAEAFF
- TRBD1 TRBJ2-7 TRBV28 TGTGCCAGCAGGGGACAGGGAGGCGAGCAGTACTTC CASRGQGGEQYF
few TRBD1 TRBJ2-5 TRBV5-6 TGTGCCAGCAGCTTGGTCGGGACAGTCCAAGAGACCCAGTACTTC CASSLVGTVQETQYF
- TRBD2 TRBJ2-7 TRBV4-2 TGTGCCAGCAGCCAAGGACTAGCGGGAGCCGAGCAGTACTTC CASSQGLAGAEQYF
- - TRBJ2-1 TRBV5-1 TGCGCCAGCAGCCCCCTGGATGGGAGGTACAATGAGCAGTTCTTC CASSPLDGRYNEQFF
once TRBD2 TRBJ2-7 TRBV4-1 TGCGCCAGCAGCCAAGATGGAGTGGCGGGAGGAAAATACGAGCAGTACTTC CASSQDGVAGGKYEQYF
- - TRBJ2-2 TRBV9 TGTGCCAGCAGTGAATCGGGAGTAGCTACCGGGGAGCTGTTTTTT CASSESGVATGELFF
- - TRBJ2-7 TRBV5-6 TGTGCCAGCAGCTTGCCTCCCTGGGGTGTCGAGCAGTACTTC CASSLPPWGVEQYF
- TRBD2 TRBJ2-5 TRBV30 TGTGGATTCTCGGGACTAGCCAAAGAGACCCAGTACTTC CGFSGLAKETQYF
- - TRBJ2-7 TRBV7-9 TGTGCCAGCAGCTTAGCGGTGGGATTTACCTACGAGCAGTACTTC CASSLAVGFTYEQYF
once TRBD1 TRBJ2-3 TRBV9 TGCGCCAGCAGCGGCGCGGGGGACAGGGGCTACACAGATACGCAGTATTTT CASSGAGDRGYTDTQYF
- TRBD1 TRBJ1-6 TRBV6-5 TGTGCCAGCAGGAACAGACAGGGTATGGATTCACCCCTCCACTTT CASRNRQGMDSPLHF
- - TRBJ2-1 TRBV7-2 TGTGCCAGCAGCTTATATGAGCAGTTCTTC CASSLYEQFF
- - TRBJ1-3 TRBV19 TGTGCCAGCCTTGGGGATGGAAACACCATATATTTT CASLGDGNTIYF
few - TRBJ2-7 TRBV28 TGTGCCAGCAGTTTGGGGGGTTTTTCTACTCCCTACGAGCAGTACTTC CASSLGGFSTPYEQYF
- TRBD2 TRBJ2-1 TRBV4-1 TGCGCCAGCAGCCAGCAAGCGGGATGGAGCTCCTACAATGAGCAGTTCTTC CASSQQAGWSSYNEQFF
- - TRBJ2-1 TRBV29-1 TGCAGCGTGAAGCCGACGCGCACCTACAATGAGCAGTTCTTC CSVKPTRTYNEQFF
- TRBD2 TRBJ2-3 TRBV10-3 TGTGCCATCGGCCCAGCTAGCGGGAGGGCTGGCACAGATACGCAGTATTTT CAIGPASGRAGTDTQYF
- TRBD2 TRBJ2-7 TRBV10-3 TGTGCCATCAGTGGCCCGGGACTAGCGGGAGAAAATGGCGAGCAGTACTTC CAISGPGLAGENGEQYF
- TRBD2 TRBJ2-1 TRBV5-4 TGTGCCAGCAGATTGGGGGGGGCCTACAATGAGCAGTTCTTC CASRLGGAYNEQFF
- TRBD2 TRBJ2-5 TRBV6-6 TGTGCCAGCCGCTCCGGGACTAGCGGGACCCAAGAGACCCAGTACTTC CASRSGTSGTQETQYF
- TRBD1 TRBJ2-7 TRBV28 TGTGCCAGCAGTTTACAGGGGGCATTGGGTGAGCAGTACTTC CASSLQGALGEQYF
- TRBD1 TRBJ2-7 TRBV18 TGTGCCAGCTCATCAGGACAGGGGAACTACGTGCAGTACTTC CASSSGQGNYVQYF
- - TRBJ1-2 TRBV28 TGTGCCAGCAAGGACGCTAACTATGGCTACACCTTC CASKDANYGYTF
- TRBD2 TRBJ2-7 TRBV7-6 TGTGCCAGCAGCTTCTCTAGCGGGTACGAGCAGTACTTC CASSFSSGYEQYF
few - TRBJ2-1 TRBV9 TGTGCCAGCAGCGTAGCCCCGGGGCCGGAGAATGAGCAGTTCTTC CASSVAPGPENEQFF
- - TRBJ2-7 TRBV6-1 TGTGCCAGCAGTGCTGCCTTCTCCTACGAGCAGTACTTC CASSAAFSYEQYF
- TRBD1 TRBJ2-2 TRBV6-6 TGTGCCAGCAGCCGCGAAAGGACAGGGAACACCGGGGAGCTGTTTTTT CASSRERTGNTGELFF
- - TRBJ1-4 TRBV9 TGTGCCAGCAGCCCCATGGCAGGTTTGGGGGAAAAACTGTTTTTT CASSPMAGLGEKLFF
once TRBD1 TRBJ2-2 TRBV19 TGTGCCAGTAGTGCCCAACCGTCCGGGACAGGGAACACCGGGGAGCTGTTTTTT CASSAQPSGTGNTGELFF
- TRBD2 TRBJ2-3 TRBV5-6 TGTGCCAGCAGCTCGGGACTAGCGGGAGTTGCAGATACGCAGTATTTT CASSSGLAGVADTQYF
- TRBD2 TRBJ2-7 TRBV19 TGTGCCAGTAGTATAGTGGCTAGCGGGAACTACGAGCAGTACTTC CASSIVASGNYEQYF
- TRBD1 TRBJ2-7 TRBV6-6 TGTGCCAGCAGTCACCGGGACAGGCTTTCCTACGAGCAGTACTTC CASSHRDRLSYEQYF
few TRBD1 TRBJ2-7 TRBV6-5 TGTGCCAGCAACAAACAGGGGGCATGGGAGCAGTACTTC CASNKQGAWEQYF
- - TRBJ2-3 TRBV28 TGTGCCAGCAGCACCTGGAGCGTTACGCAGTATTTT CASSTWSVTQYF
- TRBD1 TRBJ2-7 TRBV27 TGTGCCAGCTGGGACAGATTCTACGAGCAGTACTTC CASWDRFYEQYF
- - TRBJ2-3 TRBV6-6 TGTGCCAGCAGCCGAGGCCGTACGCAGTATTTT CASSRGRTQYF
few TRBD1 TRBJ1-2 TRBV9 TGTGCCAGCAGCGTCAGGGGGACCGCCGATGGCTACACCTTC CASSVRGTADGYTF
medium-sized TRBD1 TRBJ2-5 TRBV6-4 TGTGCCAGCAGTGACAGGGCAGGGGGCCAAGAGACCCAGTACTTC CASSDRAGGQETQYF
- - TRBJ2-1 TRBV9 TGTGCCAGCAGCGTACACAATGAGCAGTTCTTC CASSVHNEQFF
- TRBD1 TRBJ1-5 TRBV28 TGTGCCAGCGACAGGGATAGCAATCAGCCCCAGCATTTT CASDRDSNQPQHF
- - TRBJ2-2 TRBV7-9 TGTGCCAGCAGCTTAGTATCGCGAACCGGGGAGCTGTTTTTT CASSLVSRTGELFF